This T cell receptor beta chain appears in the sequencing data of a study of shared clonotypes between healthy human individuals (dated by TCRdb to about 2020). Background on the whole study: The cohort included a few men and two women between 18 and 49 years of age. For each donor, CD4 naive and CD4 memory were each run on three plates, CD8 naive on two plates, and CD8 memory on one plate. To estimate repertoire size and how much clonotype sharing occurs between individuals, the study deeply sequenced the blood TCR repertoires of several healthy adults. To increase sequencing depth and limit assay-specific biases, TCR repertoire library preparation and sequencing were carried out by different laboratories using diverse techniques. Per donor, leukapheresis produced somewhere between about 0.94 and 10 billion PBMCs. Points the paper makes about the study in general: Naive subsets generally had larger estimated clonotype richness than memory subsets did. Compared with non-shared clonotypes, clonotypes shared by all four sorted-subset donors had higher generation probabilities. Sharing across four donors was observed for about 5% of naive CD4, over 3% of naive CD8, around 2.5% of memory CD4, and less than 0.45% of memory CD8 clonotypes. The genetic and exposure-history diversity represented was limited by the small number of donors. Sampling was restricted to blood, and TCR repertoires in tissue are likely to differ from TCR repertoires in blood. Based on pairwise subsampling, the degree of clonotype sharing among donors was expected to be affected by sequencing depth. Incomplete sequencing was indicated by rarefaction of sorted-subset datasets, despite the large sequencing depth.

Comments on this clone: It has no known antigen specificity. Within one base of it there is no much larger clone, and no base qualities were kept.

CD8 naive samples were obtained by positive selection for CCR7 among CD45RO-negative cells, yielding a CD45RA+CCR7+ population from which TemRA cells were excluded. The donors were healthy, HIV-negative adults with no recently reported acute infections or vaccinations. Every donor was a Caucasian adult living in Nashville, Tennessee, USA. Blood was collected by leukapheresis, and PBMCs were isolated by Ficoll-Histopaque density gradient centrifugation and then cryopreserved in liquid nitrogen vapor phase. Analytical flow cytometry was used to check the purity and quantity of each magnetically sorted T cell population. From each sorted fraction, genomic DNA was isolated and quantified by UV absorbance on a Nanodrop 2000c. Using the deep immunoSEQ assay, multiplex PCR amplified TCR CDR3 regions from genomic DNA. Extracted genomic DNA from each cell subset was distributed evenly across all wells of several immunoSEQ 96-well plates, and each plate was treated as a replicate. For sorted subsets, around 200 ng genomic DNA, equal to approximately 30,000 T cell genomes, was loaded into each replicate PCR. The purified libraries were quantified using a Qubit 3.0 fluorometer, sized with a Bioanalyzer 2100, and then quantified again using the KAPA Library Quantification kit. A separate single-read 150-cycle Illumina NextSeq 550 flow cell was used to sequence each immunoSEQ 96-well plate. The study's own analysis went as follows. Because the immunoSEQ output held only junctional sequences and lacked quality scores, the filtering could not match the filtering applied to full-length reads. To assign V/J genes and CDR3, sequences were annotated against IMGT germline references using PyIR, a Python wrapper for IgBLAST v1.9. Reads were removed for weak V/J assignments (E-value above 1e-6), missing CDR3, stop codons, out-of-frame junctions, or ambiguous translated residues. A V3J clonotype was defined by an identical inferred V gene, J gene, and CDR3 amino acid sequence. The percentage overlap between two repertoires was calculated by dividing the number of shared unique clonotypes by the size of the smaller repertoire. Richness of each repertoire was evaluated using RTK rarefaction, the Chao1 estimator, and Recon v2.1 estimates of unobserved clonotypes. Generation probabilities for all TCRbeta clonotypes obtained by the gDNA method from several donors were computed using OLGA. What TCRdb holds here is the immuneACCESS table cut down to in-frame rearrangements. Part of the clones is not present; checked against another copy, under half of the missing clones reflect an unresolved V gene, and the others are unexplained. From that table come the V and J calls and clone size; the DNA was used to work out D and trimming. For this sample there are approximately 720,000 clones; 90% to 95% appear just once. Approximately 24% of the sample goes to the ten largest clones.

This sequence was found in a man aged 30 to 45 in good health. Sequencing was performed on naive CD8+ T cells sorted from blood. Interpreted using the paper, the cell subset or site label stands for: CD45RA+CCR7+.

CDR3 protein: CASSQVRLAGGQLNEQFF. The nucleotide sequence is given as TGCGCCAGCAGCCAAGTAAGACTAGCGGGAGGGCAACTCAATGAGCAGTTCTTC. The V and J genes are TRBV4-1 and TRBJ2-1, with TRBD2 matching 14 junction bases. For CDR1 and CDR2, the germline V gene lists MGHRA and YSYEKL. Inclusive of the bounding cysteine and phenylalanine, the CDR3 is 18 residues long. Only the CDR3 DNA stays, 54 bases, in frame from base 1. The V end gives up 1 base and the J end 6 bases, leaving 8 bases in the junction not matched to a gene.